These 22 T cell receptor beta chains came from one sample sequenced in a study of T-cell reconstitution after alpha-beta-depleted transplantation in children. TCRbeta library preparation incorporated unique molecular identifiers. TCRdb reanalysed the PCR reads using MiXCR and keeps one entry per CDR3 protein. The table includes about a million distinct CDR3 sequences, about 30% detected once. Sequencing was performed on PBMCs, mostly from graft donor cells, taken 360 days after TCRalphabeta/CD19-depleted stem cell transplant. The receptors stem from a boy under three years old who had a stem cell transplant for SCID, so the T cells may come from the graft donor.

This clonotype was observed a handful of times. The chain carries TRBV5-1 and TRBJ2-6; D unresolved. The V end lost 4 bases, the J end lost 3 bases, and 11 bases lay between the germline ends. The CDR3 runs 15 residues. Germline V gene sequence: CDR1 SGHRS, CDR2 YFSETQ. Here the CDR3 DNA reads TGCGCCAGCAGCCCGGCTGGTAGTGGGGCCAACGTCCTGACTTTC. Amino acid sequence: CASSPAGSGANVLTF.

This clonotype was counted at least ten times. The chain employs TRBV12-3 or TRBV12-4 and TRBJ2-7; 7 bases line up with TRBD1. This CDR3 region has 15 residues. The junction had 9 bases not matched to a gene; V was cut back by 5 bases and J by 2 bases. The CDR3 region has the DNA TGTGCCAGCAGTCCCCGACAGGGAATGACCTACGAGCAGTACTTC. Amino acid sequence: CASSPRQGMTYEQYF.

The rearrangement links TRBV7-2 to TRBJ2-7, with 9 bases matching TRBD2. This CDR3 comprises 17 residues. Germline assignment: CDR1 SGHTA and CDR2 FQGNSA. J gave up 2 bases and V 3 bases, and 11 bases lay outside the gene matches. The CDR3 here is CASSFTSGSHTTYEQYF. The CDR3, as DNA: TGTGCCAGCAGCTTCACTAGCGGGTCCCATACCACCTACGAGCAGTACTTC.

This clonotype was seen more than once but under ten times. This chain uses TRBV19 with TRBJ1-5, with a tentative D call TRBD1 (6 bases). Trimming took off 7 bases at V and 3 bases at J, with 16 bases between the two ends. Germline V lookup: CDR1 LNHDA, CDR2 SQIVND (reference sequence). The CDR3 extends over 15 amino acids. In nucleotides, the CDR3 is TGTGCCAGTAAAGGGGGGCAGACCTTCAATCAGCCCCAGCATTTT. This gives the protein CASKGGQTFNQPQHF.

The chain is built from TRBV6-1 and TRBJ2-1; D remains unclear. The CDR3 has 15 residues. Germline V gene lookup returns CDR1 MNHNS and CDR2 SASEGT. Trimming took off 8 bases at V and 5 bases at J, with 19 bases between the two ends. For the CDR3, the DNA is TGTGCCAGCTCCCATCACAACGGGCACAACAATGAGCAGTTCTTC. This gives the protein CASSHHNGHNNEQFF.

This clonotype came up a few times. In nucleotides, the CDR3 is TGTGCCAGCAGCTTAGCGCTAACCCCGGGGGTCGCAGATACGCAGTATTTT. This translates into CASSLALTPGVADTQYF. V is TRBV7-9 and J is TRBJ2-3; D perhaps matches TRBD2 (6 bases). V was clipped by 0 bases and J by 4 bases, with 17 bases between them. Germline assignment: CDR1 SEHNR and CDR2 FQNEAQ (reference sequence). This CDR3 has 17 residues.

This clonotype has only a few counts. The CDR3 region is CASKRAPGWETQYF. The CDR3 DNA reads TGTGCCAGTAAACGCGCGCCGGGGTGGGAGACCCAGTACTTC. J is TRBJ2-5 and V is TRBV11-1, with D maybe TRBD2 (5 bases). The CDR3 consists of 14 residues. V lost 9 bases and J lost 5, with 19 bases in between. Per the germline V gene, CDR1 is SGHAT and CDR2 is FQDESV (reference sequence).

This clonotype was counted a few times. The chain carries TRBV20-1 and TRBJ2-7; no reliable D call. The CDR3 sequence is 12 residues long. Germline CDR1 is DFQATT and CDR2 is SNEGSKA (reference sequence). The V and J ends lost 3 bases and 3 bases respectively, with 9 bases between them. CDR3 in amino acids: CSASKEYYEQYF. CDR3 DNA: TGCAGTGCTAGCAAGGAATACTACGAGCAGTACTTC.

As DNA, the CDR3 is TGTGCCAGCAGTCGCACCCGGGACTCAAACTACAATGAGCAGTTCTTC. This gives the protein CASSRTRDSNYNEQFF. The chain joins TRBV6-1 to TRBJ2-1; a possible D gene is TRBD2 (6 bases). Germline V lookup: CDR1 MNHNS, CDR2 SASEGT. The CDR3 totals 16 residues. V was pared by 5 bases and J by 3 bases, with 17 bases between.

The J gene is TRBJ2-7, the V gene TRBV7-2; 11 bases align to TRBD2. With V trimmed by 5 bases and J by 4 bases, 7 bases remained unmatched. This CDR3 is 15 amino acids long. Per the germline V gene, CDR1 is SGHTA and CDR2 is FQGNSA. This CDR3 reads CASSQTSGGPYEQYF. In DNA, the CDR3 is TGTGCCAGCAGCCAAACTAGCGGGGGCCCTTACGAGCAGTACTTC.

The chain is built from TRBV7-3 and TRBJ2-3, with TRBD2 matching over 8 bases. Germline CDR1 is SGHTA and CDR2 is FQGTGA. V lost 1 base to trimming and J lost 2 bases; unmatched junction nucleotides: 2. The CDR3 totals 15 residues. The CDR3 region has the DNA TGTGCCAGCAGCTTAATCGGGGGGGTCACAGATACGCAGTATTTT. Residues: CASSLIGGVTDTQYF.

The chain recombines TRBV12-3 or TRBV12-4 with TRBJ2-3; D might be TRBD2 (5 bases). Trimming removed 5 bases at V and 1 base at J, with 16 bases between. The CDR3 contains 16 residues. The CDR3 DNA reads as TGTGCCAGCAGTCCCGTGGACTTACCCGGCACAGATACGCAGTATTTT. It codes for CASSPVDLPGTDTQYF.

J is TRBJ1-4 and V is TRBV7-2; D perhaps matches TRBD1 (6 bases). V lost 4 bases and J 7 bases, leaving 16 bases between the germline ends. This CDR3 is 15 amino acids long. The germline gives CDR1 SGHTA, CDR2 FQGNSA. CDR3 DNA sequence: TGTGCCAGCAGCTCGATCAGGGGCGCTTCTGAAAAACTGTTTTTT. Protein sequence: CASSSIRGASEKLFF.

This clonotype was seen only a few times. V is TRBV4-3 and J is TRBJ1-1; 7 nucleotides align to TRBD1. The germline V gene encodes CDR1 LGHNA and CDR2 YSLEER. V gave up 0 bases and J gave up 1 base; unmatched junction bases: 11. This CDR3 comprises 18 residues. Here the CDR3 DNA reads TGCGCCAGCAGCCAAGATCTGGCTAGGGGGCTGGGGAACACTGAAGCTTTCTTT. Its protein is CASSQDLARGLGNTEAFF.

This clonotype occurred a few times. CDR3 residues: CASSLGPLTRAGELFF. In DNA form, the CDR3 reads TGTGCCAGCAGCTTAGGGCCGCTTACTAGAGCCGGGGAGCTGTTTTTT. The chain combines TRBV7-3 with TRBJ2-2; maybe TRBD2 (5 bases). CDR1 is SGHTA and CDR2 is FQGTGA in the germline V gene. The V end was cut by 2 bases, the J end by 6 bases, with 16 bases between. The CDR3 has 16 amino acids.

This clonotype was recorded a few times. This rearrangement joins TRBV7-9 to TRBJ2-7; D might be TRBD1 (5 bases). The CDR3 has 13 residues. Germline CDR1 reads SEHNR; CDR2 reads FQNEAQ (reference sequence). The ends were cut back, 3 bases at V and 5 bases at J, with 11 bases in the middle. CDR3 DNA: TGTGCCAGCAGCTTCCCCAGGGTCGACGAGCAGTACTTC. Translation: CASSFPRVDEQYF.

J is TRBJ2-3 and V is TRBV20-1; 11 positions match TRBD2. This CDR3 has 15 residues. V lost 1 base and J lost 5; bases outside the gene matches: 5. CDR1 is DFQATT, CDR2 SNEGSKA, per germline (reference sequence). The CDR3 loop is CSARVTSGGIDTQYF. The DNA for the CDR3 is TGCAGTGCTAGAGTAACTAGCGGGGGTATAGATACGCAGTATTTT.

A few counts support this clonotype. The rearrangement uses TRBV7-9 and TRBJ2-3; TRBD1 might be the D (6 bases). There are 15 residues in the CDR3. Germline lookup yields CDR1 SEHNR and CDR2 FQNEAQ (reference sequence). V lost 5 bases and J lost 2, with 14 bases in between. The CDR3 spells CASSRGTTLTDTQYF. CDR3 DNA sequence: TGTGCCAGCAGCCGAGGGACAACACTCACAGATACGCAGTATTTT. The whole variable domain, filled in from reference TRBV7-9 and TRBJ2-3, reads DTGVSQNPRHKITKRGQNVTFRCDPISEHNRLYWYRQTLGQGPEFLTYFQNEAQLEKSRLLSDRFSAERPKGSFSTLEIQRTEQGDSAMYLCASSRGTTLTDTQYFGPGTRLTVL.

The chain carries TRBV20-1 and TRBJ1-2; D call uncertain. V lost 2 bases and J 8 bases, leaving 9 bases between the germline ends. The length of the CDR3 is 11 residues. The germline gives CDR1 DFQATT, CDR2 SNEGSKA (reference sequence). The CDR3: CSARNLLGYTF. In DNA form, the CDR3 reads TGCAGTGCTAGAAACCTCCTAGGCTACACCTTC.

This clonotype was found a few times. The chain recombines TRBV3-1 with TRBJ2-7; no firm D call. Deletions cut 2 bases from V and 2 bases from J, with 16 bases between. CDR1 LGHDT and CDR2 YNNKEL come from the germline V gene (reference sequence). This CDR3 comprises 16 residues. Here the CDR3 reads CASSQKLDPRTYEQYF. As DNA, the CDR3 is TGTGCCAGCAGCCAAAAGCTCGACCCCAGAACCTACGAGCAGTACTTC.

The chain couples TRBV19 to TRBJ2-2, with D uncertain. Trimming pared 5 bases from V and 7 bases from J, leaving 14 bases between. Germline V gives CDR1 LNHDA, CDR2 SQIVND (reference sequence). This CDR3 comprises 14 residues. The CDR3 nucleotides read TGTGCCAGTAGTCCGAGGAAACCGAGCGGGGAGCTGTTTTTT. This sequence encodes CASSPRKPSGELFF.

The chain combines TRBV11-2 with TRBJ2-3; 11 positions match TRBD2. This CDR3 is 16 amino acids long. Germline CDR1 and CDR2: SGHAT and FQNNGV. V was pared by 5 bases and J by 2 bases, with 6 bases of the junction left unmatched. The CDR3 nucleotides read TGTGCCAGCAGCCAGACTAGCGGGGCCCCCACAGATACGCAGTATTTT. It specifies CASSQTSGAPTDTQYF.